This is a list of T cell receptor beta chains from one sample in a study of Graves' ophthalmopathy and Graves' hyperthyroidism. TCRdb recomputed calls from the multiplex PCR reads with MiXCR, one row per CDR3 protein. Of just over 400,000 distinct CDR3 sequences in the sample, about 21% were seen once. The sequencing sample was made of peripheral blood. The receptors come from a woman under 30 with stable Graves' hyperthyroidism. CDR3s include the opening cysteine and the closing phenylalanine or tryptophan. A D gene is named only where the DNA matches it firmly. Clone size is stated in some rows and not others, as once, few, many or a class when expanded.

J gene,V gene,clone size,D gene,CDR3 DNA,CDR3 protein
TRBJ1-1,TRBV3-1,many,TRBD1,TGTGCCAGCAGCCCAGGGGACAGGCCGAACACTGAAGCTTTCTTT,CASSPGDRPNTEAFF
TRBJ2-4,TRBV7-2,many,TRBD1,TGTGCCAGCAGCTCCACCGACAGGGGGAGAAACATTAAGTACTTC,CASSSTDRGRNIKYF
TRBJ2-5,TRBV19,many,TRBD2,TGTGCCAGTAAGGTTTCGGCTAGCGGCCAAGAGACCCAGTACTTC,CASKVSASGQETQYF
TRBJ1-2,TRBV12-3/TRBV12-4,NA,NA,TGTGCCAGCGGGTCACAGGGAAACTATGGCTACACCTTC,CASGSQGNYGYTF
TRBJ2-5,TRBV12-3/TRBV12-4,NA,NA,TGTGCCAGCAGTTTATCCTCTAGCGTCGGTGAGACCCAGTACTTC,CASSLSSSVGETQYF
TRBJ1-1,TRBV30,many,NA,TGTGCCTGGAGTGGACCTATTGGCACTGAAGCTTTCTTT,CAWSGPIGTEAFF
TRBJ2-2,TRBV10-2,many,NA,TGCGCCAGCAGTGCGGGGCAGTGGAGGACCGGGGAGCTGTTTTTT,CASSAGQWRTGELFF
TRBJ1-1,TRBV19,many,NA,TGTGCCAGTAACAAGGGGAGGAACACTGAAGCTTTCTTT,CASNKGRNTEAFF
TRBJ1-1,TRBV20-1,many,TRBD1,TGCAGTGCTAGGGGGGACAGGGGCGTTCGGGACACTGAAGCTTTCTTT,CSARGDRGVRDTEAFF
TRBJ1-2,TRBV12-3/TRBV12-4,few,NA,TGTGCCAGCAGGTCCGGACAGAAAGTTAACTATGGCTACACCTTC,CASRSGQKVNYGYTF
TRBJ2-2,TRBV30,NA,NA,TGTGCCTGGAGTCCAGACACCGGGGAGCTGTTTTTT,CAWSPDTGELFF
TRBJ2-7,TRBV19,NA,NA,TGTGCCAGTAGTATATGGGGAGGCACCTACGAGCAGTACTTC,CASSIWGGTYEQYF
TRBJ1-1,TRBV6-1,NA,NA,TGTGCCAGCAGTGGTTCGGCTTACACTGAAGCTTTCTTT,CASSGSAYTEAFF
TRBJ2-7,TRBV29-1,many,NA,TGCAGCGTGGGGGTTAGGGGCCTCACCTACGAGCAGTACTTC,CSVGVRGLTYEQYF
TRBJ2-7,TRBV29-1,NA,NA,TGCAGCGTTGTGCCAGCTGGGGGCTACGAGCAGTACTTC,CSVVPAGGYEQYF
TRBJ2-5,TRBV19,few,TRBD2,TGTGCCAGTAGTACCCTAGCGGGAGTGTCTATGGCAGAGACCCAGTACTTC,CASSTLAGVSMAETQYF
TRBJ2-5,TRBV2,many,NA,TGTGCCAGCAGGAGTTGGGAGACCCAGTACTTC,CASRSWETQYF
TRBJ2-5,TRBV11-2,many,NA,TGTGCCAGCAGCTTAGTAGACCAAGCGAGAGAGACCCAGTACTTC,CASSLVDQARETQYF
TRBJ1-1,TRBV6-1,many,NA,TGTGCCAGCAGTGAATCGGGGGGAGCAAACACTGAAGCTTTCTTT,CASSESGGANTEAFF
TRBJ2-7,TRBV12-3/TRBV12-4,NA,NA,TGTGCCAGCAGTTTACGTCCCAGGGTAGGGGGTGAGCAGTACTTC,CASSLRPRVGGEQYF
TRBJ2-5,TRBV5-1,many,TRBD2,TGCGCCAGCAGCAGTACCGGGACTACACAAGAGACCCAGTACTTC,CASSSTGTTQETQYF
TRBJ1-3,TRBV28,many,NA,TGTGCCAGCAGTCCCTGGGACTCTGGAAACACCATATATTTT,CASSPWDSGNTIYF
TRBJ1-2,TRBV7-8,many,TRBD1,TGTGCCAGCAGCCTCGGGGGACAGGGAGGTGGCTACACCTTC,CASSLGGQGGGYTF
TRBJ2-2,TRBV6-4,many,NA,TGTGCCAGCAGTGACTCGTTTTCTGGGGAGCTGTTTTTT,CASSDSFSGELFF
TRBJ1-5,TRBV19,NA,NA,TGTGCCAGTAGCCCTACGATCAATCAGCCCCAGCATTTT,CASSPTINQPQHF
TRBJ2-7,TRBV6-2/TRBV6-3,many,TRBD2,TGTGCCAGCAGTCGAGGGACTAGCGGCGGAGATAGCTACGAGCAGTACTTC,CASSRGTSGGDSYEQYF